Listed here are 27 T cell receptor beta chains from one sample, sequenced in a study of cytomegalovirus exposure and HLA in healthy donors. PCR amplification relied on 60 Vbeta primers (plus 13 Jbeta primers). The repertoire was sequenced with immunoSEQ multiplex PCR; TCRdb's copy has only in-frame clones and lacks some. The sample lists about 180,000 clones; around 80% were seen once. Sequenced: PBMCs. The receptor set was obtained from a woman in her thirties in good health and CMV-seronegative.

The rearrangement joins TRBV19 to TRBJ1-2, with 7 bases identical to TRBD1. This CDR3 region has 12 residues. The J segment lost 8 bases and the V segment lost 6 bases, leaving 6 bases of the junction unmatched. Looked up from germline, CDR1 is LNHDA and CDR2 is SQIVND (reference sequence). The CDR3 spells CASRRAGGGYTF. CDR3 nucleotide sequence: TGTGCCAGTAGGCGGGCAGGGGGAGGCTACACCTTC.

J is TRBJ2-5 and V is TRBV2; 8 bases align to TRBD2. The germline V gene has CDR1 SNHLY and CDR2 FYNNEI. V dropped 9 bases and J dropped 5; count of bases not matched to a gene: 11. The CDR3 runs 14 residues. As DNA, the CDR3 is TGTGCCAGGGCGTTAGCGGGGTCCCAGGAGACCCAGTACTTC. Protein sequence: CARALAGSQETQYF.

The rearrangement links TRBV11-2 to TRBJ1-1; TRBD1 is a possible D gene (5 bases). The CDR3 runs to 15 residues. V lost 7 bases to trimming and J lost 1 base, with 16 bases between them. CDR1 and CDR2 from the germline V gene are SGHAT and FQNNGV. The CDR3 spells CASTSPHRRNTEAFF. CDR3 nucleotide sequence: TGTGCCAGCACCTCCCCCCACAGGAGGAACACTGAAGCTTTCTTT.

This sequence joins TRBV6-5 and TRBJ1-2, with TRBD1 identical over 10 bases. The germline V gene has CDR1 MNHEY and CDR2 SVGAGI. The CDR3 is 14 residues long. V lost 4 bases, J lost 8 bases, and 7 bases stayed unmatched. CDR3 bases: TGTGCCAGCAGTTCAGGACAGGGGGGGAAGGGCTACACCTTC. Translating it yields CASSSGQGGKGYTF.

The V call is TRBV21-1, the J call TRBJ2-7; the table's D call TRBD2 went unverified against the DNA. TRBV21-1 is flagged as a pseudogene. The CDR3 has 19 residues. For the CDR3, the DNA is TGTGCCAGCAGCAAAGAGGGACTAGCGGGGGCCCGTGCCGGGGGGCAGCAGTACTTC. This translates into CASSKEGLAGARAGGQQYF.

The CDR3 DNA reads TGTGCCAGCAGTGGCGGGCTGGGACAGGGGGAAGCTTTCTTT. This codes for CASSGGLGQGEAFF. The rearrangement links TRBV2 to TRBJ1-1, with 10 positions matching TRBD1. In germline, CDR1 is SNHLY, CDR2 FYNNEI. Unmatched junction bases numbered 7, after V lost 4 bases and J lost 8 bases. The CDR3 runs to 14 residues.

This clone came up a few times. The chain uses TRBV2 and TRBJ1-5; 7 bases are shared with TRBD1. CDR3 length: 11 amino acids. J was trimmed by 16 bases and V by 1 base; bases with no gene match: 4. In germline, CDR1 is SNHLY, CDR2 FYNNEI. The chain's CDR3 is CASSEGGQSHF. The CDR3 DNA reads TGTGCCAGCAGTGAAGGGGGACAGAGCCATTTT.

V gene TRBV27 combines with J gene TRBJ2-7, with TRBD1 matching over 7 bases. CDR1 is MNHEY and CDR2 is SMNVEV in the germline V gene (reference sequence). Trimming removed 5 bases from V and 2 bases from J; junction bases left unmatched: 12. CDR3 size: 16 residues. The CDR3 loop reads CASSAVSRQGPYEQYF. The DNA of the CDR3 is TGTGCCAGCAGTGCCGTATCCCGACAGGGTCCCTACGAGCAGTACTTC.

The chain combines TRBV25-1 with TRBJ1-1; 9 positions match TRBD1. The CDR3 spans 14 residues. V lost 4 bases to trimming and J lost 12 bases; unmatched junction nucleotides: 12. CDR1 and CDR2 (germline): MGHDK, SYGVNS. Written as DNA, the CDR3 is TGTGCCAGCAGTGCGGGACAGGGTGGCCCGGGACCTTTCTTT. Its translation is CASSAGQGGPGPFF.

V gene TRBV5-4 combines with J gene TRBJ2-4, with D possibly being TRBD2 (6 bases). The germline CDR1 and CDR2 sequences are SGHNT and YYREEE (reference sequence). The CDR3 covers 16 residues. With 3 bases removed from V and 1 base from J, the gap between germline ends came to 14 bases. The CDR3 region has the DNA TGTGCCAGCAGCTCCCCGGGGGATACGGCCAAAAACATTCAGTACTTC. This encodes CASSSPGDTAKNIQYF. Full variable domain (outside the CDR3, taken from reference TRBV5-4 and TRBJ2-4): ETGVTQSPTHLIKTRGQQVTLRCSSQSGHNTVSWYQQALGQGPQFIFQYYREEENGRGNFPPRFSGLQFPNYSSELNVNALELDDSALYLCASSSPGDTAKNIQYFGAGTRLSVL.

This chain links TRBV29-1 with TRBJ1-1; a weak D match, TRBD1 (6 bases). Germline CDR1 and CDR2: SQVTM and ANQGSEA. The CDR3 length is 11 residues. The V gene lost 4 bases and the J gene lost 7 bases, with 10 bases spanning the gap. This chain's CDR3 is CSVGTAFEAFF. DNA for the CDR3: TGCAGCGTTGGGACAGCTTTTGAAGCTTTCTTT.

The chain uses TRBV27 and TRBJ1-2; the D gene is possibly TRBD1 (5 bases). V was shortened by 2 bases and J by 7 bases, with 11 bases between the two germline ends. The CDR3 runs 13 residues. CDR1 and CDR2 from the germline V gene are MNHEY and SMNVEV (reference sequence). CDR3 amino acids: CASSLQGYGGYTF. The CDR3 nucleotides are TGTGCCAGCAGTTTACAGGGATATGGTGGCTACACCTTC.

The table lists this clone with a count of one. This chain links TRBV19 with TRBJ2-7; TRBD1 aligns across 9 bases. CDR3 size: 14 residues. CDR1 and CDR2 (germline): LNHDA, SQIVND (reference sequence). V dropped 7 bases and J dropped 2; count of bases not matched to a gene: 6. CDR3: CASNKGTGTYEQYF. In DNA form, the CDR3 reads TGTGCCAGTAACAAGGGGACAGGGACCTACGAGCAGTACTTC.

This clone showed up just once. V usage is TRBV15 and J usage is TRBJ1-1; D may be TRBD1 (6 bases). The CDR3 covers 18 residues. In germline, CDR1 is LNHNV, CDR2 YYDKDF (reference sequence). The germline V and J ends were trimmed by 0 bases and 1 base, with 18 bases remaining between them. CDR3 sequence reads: CATSRDGKGYRANTEAFF. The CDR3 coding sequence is TGTGCCACCAGCAGAGATGGGAAGGGGTACAGGGCGAACACTGAAGCTTTCTTT.

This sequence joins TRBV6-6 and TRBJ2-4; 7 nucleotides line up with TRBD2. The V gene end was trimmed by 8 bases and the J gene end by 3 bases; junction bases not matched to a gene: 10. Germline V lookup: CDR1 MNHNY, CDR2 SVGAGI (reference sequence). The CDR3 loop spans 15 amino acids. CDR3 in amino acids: CASFTRQRDKNIQYF. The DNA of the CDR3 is TGTGCCAGCTTTACCCGACAGCGGGACAAAAACATTCAGTACTTC.

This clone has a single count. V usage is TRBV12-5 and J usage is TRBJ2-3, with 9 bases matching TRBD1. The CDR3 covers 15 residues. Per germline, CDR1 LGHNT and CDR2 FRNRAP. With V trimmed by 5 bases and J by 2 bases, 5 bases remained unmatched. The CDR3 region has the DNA TGTGCTAGTGGTAGTAGACAGGGGGTCACAGATACGCAGTATTTT. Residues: CASGSRQGVTDTQYF.

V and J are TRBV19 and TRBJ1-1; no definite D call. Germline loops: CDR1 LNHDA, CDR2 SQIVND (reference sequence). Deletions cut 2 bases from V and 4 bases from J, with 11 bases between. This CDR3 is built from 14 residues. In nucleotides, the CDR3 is TGTGCCAGTAGTATAACGGGGTACGGCACTGAAGCTTTCTTT. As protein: CASSITGYGTEAFF.

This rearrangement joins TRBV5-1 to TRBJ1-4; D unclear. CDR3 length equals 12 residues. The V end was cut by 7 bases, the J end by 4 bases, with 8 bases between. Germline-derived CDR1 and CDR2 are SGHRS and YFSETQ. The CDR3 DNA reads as TGCGCCAGCTACCCTAGTAATGAAAAACTGTTTTTT. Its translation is CASYPSNEKLFF.

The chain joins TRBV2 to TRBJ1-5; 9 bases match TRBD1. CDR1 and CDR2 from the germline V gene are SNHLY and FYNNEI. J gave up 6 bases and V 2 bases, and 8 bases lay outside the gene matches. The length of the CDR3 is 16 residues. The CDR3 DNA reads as TGTGCCAGCAGTGAACTGACAGGGGGGCTTGGTCAGCCCCAGCATTTT. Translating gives CASSELTGGLGQPQHF.

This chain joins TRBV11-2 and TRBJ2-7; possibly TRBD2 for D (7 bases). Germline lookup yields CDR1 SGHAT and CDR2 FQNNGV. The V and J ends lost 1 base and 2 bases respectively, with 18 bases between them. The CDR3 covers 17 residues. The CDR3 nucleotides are TGTGCCAGCAGCTTAGTAGTAGGGGGGGGCTCCACCTACGAGCAGTACTTC. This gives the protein CASSLVVGGGSTYEQYF.

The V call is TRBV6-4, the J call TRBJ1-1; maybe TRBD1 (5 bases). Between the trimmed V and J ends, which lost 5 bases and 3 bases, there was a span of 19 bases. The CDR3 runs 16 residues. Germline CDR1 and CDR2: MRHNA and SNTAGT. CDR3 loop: CASSPRTDPGDTEAFF. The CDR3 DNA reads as TGTGCCAGCAGTCCCCGGACCGATCCGGGGGACACTGAAGCTTTCTTT.

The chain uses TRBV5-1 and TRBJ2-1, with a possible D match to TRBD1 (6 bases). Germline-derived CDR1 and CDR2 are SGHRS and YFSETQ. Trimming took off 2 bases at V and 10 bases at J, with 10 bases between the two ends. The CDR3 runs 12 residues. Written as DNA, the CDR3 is TGCGCCAGCAGCTTCCGGACAGAGGAGCAGTTCTTC. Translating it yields CASSFRTEEQFF.

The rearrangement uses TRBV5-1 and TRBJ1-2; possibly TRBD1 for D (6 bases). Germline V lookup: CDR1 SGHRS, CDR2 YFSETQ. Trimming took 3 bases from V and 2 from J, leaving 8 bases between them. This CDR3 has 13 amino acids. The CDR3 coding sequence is TGCGCCAGCAGCTCCGGACAGAACTATGGCTACACCTTC. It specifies CASSSGQNYGYTF.

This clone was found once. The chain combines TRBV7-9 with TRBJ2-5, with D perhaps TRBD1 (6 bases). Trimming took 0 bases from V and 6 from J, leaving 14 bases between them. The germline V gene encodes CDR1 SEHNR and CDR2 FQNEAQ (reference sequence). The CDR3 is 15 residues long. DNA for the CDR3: TGTGCCAGCAGCTTAGCTGGACAGTTCAAAAAGACCCAGTACTTC. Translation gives CASSLAGQFKKTQYF.

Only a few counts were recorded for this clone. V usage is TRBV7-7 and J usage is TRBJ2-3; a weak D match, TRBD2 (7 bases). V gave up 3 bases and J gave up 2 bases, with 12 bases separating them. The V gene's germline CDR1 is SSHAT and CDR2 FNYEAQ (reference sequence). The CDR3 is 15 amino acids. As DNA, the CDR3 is TGTGCCAGCAGCTTGGACGGGGGGCTCACAGATACGCAGTATTTT. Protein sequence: CASSLDGGLTDTQYF.

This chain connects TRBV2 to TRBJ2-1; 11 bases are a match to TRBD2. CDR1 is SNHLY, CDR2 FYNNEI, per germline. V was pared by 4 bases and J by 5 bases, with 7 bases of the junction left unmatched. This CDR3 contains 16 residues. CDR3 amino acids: CASSGLAGGLNNEQFF. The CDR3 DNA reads TGTGCCAGCAGTGGGCTAGCGGGGGGTTTGAACAATGAGCAGTTCTTC.

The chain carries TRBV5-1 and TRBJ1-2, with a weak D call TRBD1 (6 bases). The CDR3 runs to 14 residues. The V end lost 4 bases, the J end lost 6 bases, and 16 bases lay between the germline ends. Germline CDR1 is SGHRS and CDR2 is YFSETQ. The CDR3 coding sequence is TGCGCCAGCAGCGGAGCTACAGGGTACGATGGCTACACCTTC. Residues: CASSGATGYDGYTF.